Below, 22 T cell receptor beta chains from the same sample are listed, as sequenced in a study of T-cell memory formation after mild COVID-19. TCRdb itself ran the 5' RACE reads through MiXCR, one entry per CDR3 protein. The table shows 450,000 or so distinct CDR3 sequences, with about 23% occurring only once. The sequencing input was PBMCs or a T cell subset sorted from them (not recorded which). All receptors derive from an adult woman who had mild COVID-19 (a few samples of this study predate the infection). Cell type and time point are not known.

The table lists this clonotype with a few counts. In nucleotides, the CDR3 is TGTGCCAGCAGCCCAGCGGGGGACTACGAGCAGTACTTC. This gives the protein CASSPAGDYEQYF. This sequence joins TRBV7-9 and TRBJ2-7; 8 bases align to TRBD2. The germline gives CDR1 SEHNR, CDR2 FQNEAQ (reference sequence). J lost 3 bases, V lost 5 bases, and 3 bases had no gene match. This CDR3 spans 13 amino acids.

This clonotype was counted only a few times. The chain joins TRBV20-1 to TRBJ2-1, with D possibly matching TRBD1 (5 bases). This CDR3 region has 14 residues. Trimming left V 3 bases short and J 3 bases short, with 12 bases between. The germline gives CDR1 DFQATT, CDR2 SNEGSKA (reference sequence). In DNA, the CDR3 is TGCAGTGCTAGGGGGCTAGTTTTCTACAATGAGCAGTTCTTC. It translates to CSARGLVFYNEQFF.

This CDR3 reads CSVESTGFGNTIYF. As DNA, the CDR3 is TGCAGCGTTGAAAGCACAGGGTTTGGAAACACCATATATTTT. The chain couples TRBV29-1 to TRBJ1-3, with D possibly being TRBD1 (6 bases). The V end lost 2 bases, the J end lost 3 bases, and 11 bases lay between the germline ends. The CDR3 length is 14 residues. CDR1 is SQVTM, CDR2 ANQGSEA, per germline.

In its sample, this clonotype was seen a few times. This chain's CDR3 is CASSLAGQGSTKNIQYF. The CDR3 nucleotides read TGCGCCAGCAGCTTGGCCGGACAGGGTTCGACCAAAAACATTCAGTACTTC. This chain joins TRBV5-1 and TRBJ2-4, with 8 bases lining up with TRBD1. J gave up 2 bases and V 0 bases, and 7 bases lay outside the gene matches. Per the germline V gene, CDR1 is SGHRS and CDR2 is YFSETQ. The CDR3 is made up of 17 amino acids.

The chain is built from TRBV20-1 and TRBJ2-4; D may be TRBD1 (5 bases). CDR3 size: 13 residues. Trimming pared 7 bases from V and 1 base from J, leaving 11 bases between. Germline V gene data show CDR1 as DFQATT and CDR2 as SNEGSKA (reference sequence). This chain's CDR3 is CSGTDIAKNIQYF. DNA for the CDR3: TGCAGTGGAACGGACATTGCCAAAAACATTCAGTACTTC.

This clonotype came up a few times. The chain employs TRBV5-1 and TRBJ2-7; D is undetermined. The V gene lost 4 bases and the J gene lost 3 bases, with 17 bases spanning the gap. This CDR3 has 15 amino acids. The germline gives CDR1 SGHRS, CDR2 YFSETQ. This chain's CDR3 is CASSSTPSISYEQYF. Written as DNA, the CDR3 is TGCGCCAGCAGCAGTACACCCTCCATCAGCTACGAGCAGTACTTC. The variable domain in full, completed from reference TRBV5-1 and TRBJ2-7, reads KAGVTQTPRYLIKTRGQQVTLSCSPISGHRSVSWYQQTPGQGLQFLFEYFSETQRNKGNFPGRFSGRQFSNSRSEMNVSTLELGDSALYLCASSSTPSISYEQYFGPGTRLTVT.

The rearrangement links TRBV7-3 to TRBJ1-1; no definite D call. The germline V gene encodes CDR1 SGHTA and CDR2 FQGTGA. The CDR3 loop spans 13 amino acids. V lost 5 bases, J lost 3 bases, and 10 bases lay in between. CDR3 bases: TGTGCCAGCAGCCCAACGCCGGACACTGAAGCTTTCTTT. Its translation is CASSPTPDTEAFF.

This clonotype was recorded only once. This chain joins TRBV6-1 and TRBJ2-4, with D possibly being TRBD1 (6 bases). Germline V gene data show CDR1 as MNHNS and CDR2 as SASEGT. V lost 4 bases to trimming and J lost 6 bases, with 13 bases between them. The CDR3 has 14 residues. CDR3: CASSGTVSRNIQYF. The CDR3 DNA follows: TGTGCCAGCAGTGGGACAGTCTCCAGAAACATTCAGTACTTC.

This clonotype showed up many times. The chain uses TRBV5-1 and TRBJ2-2; a weak D match, TRBD1 (6 bases). V lost 4 bases and J 7 bases, leaving 14 bases between the germline ends. Germline-derived CDR1 and CDR2 are SGHRS and YFSETQ. There are 14 residues in the CDR3. CDR3 nucleotide sequence: TGCGCCAGCAGCCGGGACATTGAACACGGGGAGCTGTTTTTT. It is translated as CASSRDIEHGELFF.

The rearrangement links TRBV7-6 to TRBJ2-7; 8 positions match TRBD1. This CDR3 has 15 amino acids. The V gene's germline CDR1 is SGHVS and CDR2 FNYEAQ. V lost 5 bases to trimming and J lost 2 bases; unmatched junction nucleotides: 8. Here the CDR3 DNA reads TGTGCCAGCAGCCAGGCCGTGACAGGGGCCTACGAGCAGTACTTC. Translated, it gives CASSQAVTGAYEQYF.

The chain recombines TRBV3-1 with TRBJ1-4; 7 nucleotides line up with TRBD1. Trimming took 3 bases from V and 17 from J; bases not matched to a gene: 12. Per germline, CDR1 LGHDT and CDR2 YNNKEL (reference sequence). The CDR3 contains 13 residues. CDR3 residues: CASSHSRETGRFF. Here the CDR3 DNA reads TGTGCCAGCAGCCATTCTCGTGAGACAGGGCGATTTTTT.

The CDR3 DNA is TGTGCCAGCAGTTACAGGGCAGGGGGTCCGGATACGCAGTATTTT. Translating gives CASSYRAGGPDTQYF. V and J are TRBV6-5 and TRBJ2-3, with 7 bases lining up with TRBD1. The germline V gene encodes CDR1 MNHEY and CDR2 SVGAGI. The CDR3 is 15 residues long. Trimming cost V 2 bases and J 6 bases; bases outside gene matches: 8.

This clonotype was observed a few times. The genes are TRBV5-1 and TRBJ1-3; D is undetermined. The V end lost 4 bases, the J end lost 4 bases, and 12 bases lay between the germline ends. CDR3 length: 14 amino acids. Germline V gene sequence: CDR1 SGHRS, CDR2 YFSETQ. The chain's CDR3 is CASSLEGTGNTIYF. The DNA of the CDR3 is TGCGCCAGCAGCCTGGAGGGCACGGGAAACACCATATATTTT.

This clonotype showed up just a few times. This chain links TRBV27 with TRBJ2-7; tentative D call: TRBD1 (5 bases). The CDR3 loop spans 16 amino acids. V was trimmed by 1 base and J by 0 bases, leaving 13 bases between them. Per the germline V gene, CDR1 is MNHEY and CDR2 is SMNVEV (reference sequence). For the CDR3, the DNA is TGTGCCAGCAGTTTATTAGGGGCAGGCAGCTCCTACGAGCAGTACTTC. Translating gives CASSLLGAGSSYEQYF.

This clonotype showed up just a few times. This chain links TRBV19 with TRBJ1-5; tentatively, D is TRBD1 (5 bases). This CDR3 spans 12 amino acids. Per germline, CDR1 LNHDA and CDR2 SQIVND (reference sequence). The V gene lost 6 bases and the J gene lost 7 bases, with 10 bases spanning the gap. In DNA form, the CDR3 reads TGTGCCAGTAGGAGTGGGACCCAGCCCCAGCATTTT. The encoded protein is CASRSGTQPQHF. The full variable domain, completed using reference TRBV19 and TRBJ1-5, is DGGITQSPKYLFRKEGQNVTLSCEQNLNHDAMYWYRQDPGQGLRLIYYSQIVNDFQKGDIAEGYSVSREKKESFPLTVTSAQKNPTAFYLCASRSGTQPQHFGDGTRLSIL.

The chain uses TRBV7-2 and TRBJ2-5, with 7 nucleotides matching TRBD1. Per germline, CDR1 SGHTA and CDR2 FQGNSA. V was clipped by 1 base and J by 5 bases; unmatched bases: 4. This CDR3 is 14 amino acids long. CDR3 protein: CASSLDRGWETQYF. CDR3 coding DNA: TGTGCCAGCAGCTTAGACAGGGGTTGGGAGACCCAGTACTTC.

This clonotype occurred a few times. The chain recombines TRBV7-2 with TRBJ2-1; the match to TRBD2 covers 7 bases. The CDR3 loop spans 15 amino acids. The V gene's germline CDR1 is SGHTA and CDR2 FQGNSA. Trimming took 4 bases from V and 8 from J; bases not matched to a gene: 11. The CDR3 nucleotides are TGTGCCAGCAGCTCAAGGGGAGGGAAGATAGATGAGCAGTTCTTC. As protein: CASSSRGGKIDEQFF.

This clonotype has a handful of counts. The chain has TRBV6-2 or TRBV6-3 and TRBJ2-1; 11 nucleotides match TRBD2. Trimming cost V 6 bases and J 3 bases; bases outside gene matches: 10. The CDR3 covers 17 residues. The germline V gene encodes CDR1 MNHEY and CDR2 SVGEGT. CDR3 sequence reads: CASRPRGLADIYNEQFF. CDR3 DNA: TGTGCCAGCAGACCTCGGGGACTAGCGGACATCTACAATGAGCAGTTCTTC.

This chain links TRBV19 with TRBJ2-1; 8 nucleotides line up with TRBD2. In germline, CDR1 is LNHDA, CDR2 SQIVND (reference sequence). Trimming took 3 bases from V and 2 from J; bases not matched to a gene: 3. This CDR3 comprises 15 residues. In nucleotides, the CDR3 is TGTGCCAGTAGTATTAGCGGGACAACCTACAATGAGCAGTTCTTC. This sequence encodes CASSISGTTYNEQFF.

This clonotype was counted ten times or more. V is TRBV7-2 and J is TRBJ2-5; 9 positions match TRBD2. J lost 2 bases, V lost 5 bases, and 6 bases had no gene match. This CDR3 region has 15 residues. Germline V CDR1 and CDR2: SGHTA, FQGNSA. CDR3 sequence: CASSRLAGIQETQYF. CDR3 DNA sequence: TGTGCCAGCAGCCGCCTAGCGGGGATACAAGAGACCCAGTACTTC.

Only a few counts were recorded for this clonotype. Mismatch with germline at one junction end may stem from a read error. The chain couples TRBV4-2 to TRBJ2-1; D not resolved. The CDR3 runs to 14 residues. The germline gives CDR1 LGHNA, CDR2 YNFKEQ. The CDR3 nucleotides read TGTGCCAGCAGCCAAGAGGGGTCCTCCAATGAGCAGTTCTTC. As protein: CASSQEGSSNEQFF.

The V and J genes are TRBV7-2 and TRBJ2-1; TRBD2 matches at 11 bases. The CDR3 extends over 21 amino acids. The V gene's germline CDR1 is SGHTA and CDR2 FQGNSA. V trimming: 1 base; J trimming: 0 bases; junction bases outside the gene matches: 14. The CDR3 protein is CASSLEHFASGRPSSYNEQFF. The CDR3 nucleotides read TGTGCCAGCAGCTTAGAGCATTTTGCTAGCGGGAGGCCCAGCTCCTACAATGAGCAGTTCTTC.